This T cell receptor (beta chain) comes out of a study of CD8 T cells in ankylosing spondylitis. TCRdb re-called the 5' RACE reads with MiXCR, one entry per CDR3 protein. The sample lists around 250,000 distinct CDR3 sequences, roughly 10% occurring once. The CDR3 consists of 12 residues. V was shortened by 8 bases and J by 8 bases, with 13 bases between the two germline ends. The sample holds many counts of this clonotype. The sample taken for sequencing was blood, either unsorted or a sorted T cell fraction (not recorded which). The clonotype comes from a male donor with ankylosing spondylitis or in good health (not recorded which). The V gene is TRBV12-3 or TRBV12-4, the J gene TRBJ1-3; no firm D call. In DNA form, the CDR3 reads TGTGCCAGCCGACCGCCGTCCGACACCATATATTTT. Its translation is CASRPPSDTIYF.